This T cell receptor beta chain was retrieved from a study of blood T cell repertoires in COVID-19 (dated by TCRdb to the early 2020s). About the investigation overall: Collaborator samples came from the United States, Italy and Spain and covered acute and convalescent phases of COVID-19. The material from the prospective study consisted of cDNA or gDNA derived from T cells, B-cell-depleted T cells, or PBMCs. HLA class I and class II types, where available, came from metadata supplied by the sample provider rather than from assay-based typing. A freely available public database, intended as a resource for researchers studying the immune response to SARS-CoV-2, is where the repertoires were released. A de-identified subject ID, COVID-19 status, age in years and sex were almost always included in the sample metadata. Subjects who had been exposed to COVID-19, were actively infected with it, or had recovered from it provided the deeply sampled blood TCRbeta repertoires that made up the dataset. Samples came from the ongoing ImmuneRACE study (first 160 participants) plus 1,254 subjects from 6 global collaborators.

The immunoSEQ Assay, a bias-controlled multiplex PCR, was used to amplify TCRbeta CDR3 regions from genomic DNA. As for the original processing: The number of nucleated cells in each sample was estimated by amplification of reference gene primers within the assay. To quantify the absolute abundance of each unique TCRbeta CDR3 rearrangement, sequence reads were collapsed and filtered. Productive Simpson clonality was computed per sample as the square root of Simpson's diversity index over productive rearrangements. Not all clones reach the TCRdb copy of this immuneACCESS table, which keeps in-frame sequences only. Checked studies attribute under half of the gap to unresolved V genes and leave the rest unexplained. That table furnishes V, J and clone size, whereas the DNA furnished D and trimming. The sample contains 200,000 to 250,000 clones, approximately 81% of them found a single time. The ten largest clones capture 5.1% of the sample.

General conclusions and limits of the study: The quantity of clinical and demographic metadata differed by source and by participant and was supplied without curation.

The CDR3 measures 14 amino acids from cysteine to phenylalanine. Only the CDR3 DNA is retained, 42 bases long and in frame from the first base. For this chain, trimming is 7 bases at the V end and 0 bases at the J end, and the number of junction bases without a gene match is 4. Taken from the germline V gene, the CDR1 and CDR2 loops are SGHRS and YFSETQ. Samples from volunteer blood donors who had recovered from COVID-19 were contributed by a second Seattle source. Each collaborating institution followed its own protocols to collect whole blood in K2EDTA tubes. Collaborator samples were shipped for TCRbeta analysis as frozen whole blood, isolated PBMCs, or DNA extracted from either sample type. For this clone: Its antigen remains unidentified. The input lacks base qualities; no much larger clone sits a single base away.

This clonotype was obtained from a woman aged 60 to 75 who had recovered from COVID-19. The sequencing sample was made of peripheral blood. The rearranged chain carries TRBV5-1 and TRBJ1-2; 9 bases in the middle match TRBD1. The CDR3 region: CASATGGANYGYTF. The bases read TGCGCCAGCGCGACAGGGGGAGCTAACTATGGCTACACCTTC.